This is a list of T cell receptor beta chains from one sample in a study of cytomegalovirus exposure and HLA in healthy donors. The protocol was immunoSEQ multiplex PCR, while the TCRdb copy is restricted to in-frame clones and leaves out a portion. The repertoire includes fewer than 35,000 clones, approximately 87% of them detected once, and 2.7% sits in the top ten. The sample was PBMCs. Every receptor here comes from a boy between 5 and 17 years old in good health and CMV-seronegative. Each CDR3 is given with its conserved first and last residue. D genes are given only for firm matches. Expanded clones are given a class, and other clones once, few, many or no size at all.

V	D	size	J	CDR3	DNA
TRBV5-6	TRBD2	NA	TRBJ2-5	CASGMGLAETQYF	TGTGCCAGCGGAATGGGACTAGCAGAGACCCAGTACTTC
TRBV18	TRBD1	NA	TRBJ2-5	CASSKRTGPIQETQYF	TGTGCCAGCTCGAAAAGGACAGGCCCCATCCAAGAGACCCAGTACTTC
TRBV6-1	NA	once	TRBJ2-7	CASRGGSLSYEQYF	TGTGCCAGCAGGGGGGGTTCCCTCTCCTACGAGCAGTACTTC
TRBV7-9	NA	NA	TRBJ2-3	CASSNLGDTQYF	TGTGCCAGCAGCAACCTCGGTGATACGCAGTATTTT
TRBV5-5	TRBD2	NA	TRBJ2-1	CASSLVAAGSYNEQFF	TGTGCCAGCAGCTTGGTTGCAGCGGGGTCCTACAATGAGCAGTTCTTC
TRBV7-2	NA	NA	TRBJ2-7	CASSWDLAGTSYEQYF	TGTGCCAGCAGCTGGGACCTCGCGGGGACTTCCTACGAGCAGTACTTC
TRBV2	NA	NA	TRBJ1-5	CASSEQGVDQPQHF	TGTGCCAGCAGTGAACAGGGCGTCGATCAGCCCCAGCATTTT
TRBV4-3	NA	NA	TRBJ1-2	CASSQDPYTGYTF	TGCGCCAGCAGCCAAGACCCCTATACTGGCTACACCTTC
TRBV27	NA	NA	TRBJ2-1	CASTQRAGMNEQFF	TGTGCCAGCACGCAACGTGCGGGAATGAATGAGCAGTTCTTC
TRBV6-1	TRBD2	NA	TRBJ2-3	CASSELAGADTQYF	TGTGCCAGCAGTGAACTAGCGGGGGCAGATACGCAGTATTTT
TRBV5-1	NA	once	TRBJ2-5	CASSLGGKLTETQYF	TGCGCCAGCAGCTTGGGCGGTAAACTGACGGAGACCCAGTACTTC
TRBV5-1	NA	NA	TRBJ1-1	CASSLNFGNMNTEAFF	TGCGCCAGCAGCTTGAATTTCGGGAACATGAACACTGAAGCTTTCTTT
TRBV7-2	TRBD2	NA	TRBJ2-5	CASSLNPPGSGETQYF	TGTGCCAGCAGCTTAAACCCCCCTGGTAGCGGGGAGACCCAGTACTTC
TRBV30	NA	NA	TRBJ2-1	CAWSVRGRGGNEQFF	TGTGCCTGGAGTGTGAGGGGGCGGGGTGGTAATGAGCAGTTCTTC
TRBV7-9	NA	NA	TRBJ2-5	CSSSFSQETQYF	TGTTCCAGCAGCTTCTCTCAAGAGACCCAGTACTTC
TRBV19	NA	NA	TRBJ2-7	CASSIALTGSEHEQYF	TGTGCCAGTAGTATTGCCCTAACAGGGTCGGAACACGAGCAGTACTTC
TRBV27	TRBD1	NA	TRBJ1-6	CASSFYAGQSNSPLHF	TGTGCCAGCAGTTTTTATGCGGGACAGTCCAATTCACCCCTCCACTTT